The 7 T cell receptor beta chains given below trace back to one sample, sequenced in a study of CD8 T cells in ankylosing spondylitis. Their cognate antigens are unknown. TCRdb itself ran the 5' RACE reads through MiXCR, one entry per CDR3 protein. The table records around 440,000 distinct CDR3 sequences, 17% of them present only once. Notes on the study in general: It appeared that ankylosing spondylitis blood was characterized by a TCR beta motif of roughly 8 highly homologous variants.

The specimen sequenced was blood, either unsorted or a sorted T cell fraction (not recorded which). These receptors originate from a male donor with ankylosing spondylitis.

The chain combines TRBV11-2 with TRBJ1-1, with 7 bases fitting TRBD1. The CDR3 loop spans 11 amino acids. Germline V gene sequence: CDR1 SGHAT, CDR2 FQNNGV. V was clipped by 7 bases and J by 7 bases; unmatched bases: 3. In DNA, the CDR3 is TGTGCCAGCACAGGGGGTGTTGAAGCTTTCTTT. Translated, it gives CASTGGVEAFF. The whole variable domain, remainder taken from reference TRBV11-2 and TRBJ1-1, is EAGVAQSPRYKIIEKRQSVAFWCNPISGHATLYWYQQILGQGPKLLIQFQNNGVVDDSQLPKDRFSAERLKGVDSTLKIQPAKLEDSAVYLCASTGGVEAFFGQGTRLTVV.

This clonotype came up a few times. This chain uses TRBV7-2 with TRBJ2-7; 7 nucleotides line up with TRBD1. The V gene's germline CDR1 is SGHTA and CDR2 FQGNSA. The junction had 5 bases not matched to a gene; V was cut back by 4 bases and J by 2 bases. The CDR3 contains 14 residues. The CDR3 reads CASSSWTGPYEQYF. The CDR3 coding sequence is TGTGCCAGCAGCTCCTGGACAGGACCCTACGAGCAGTACTTC. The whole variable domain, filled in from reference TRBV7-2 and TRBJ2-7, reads GAGVSQSPSNKVTEKGKDVELRCDPISGHTALYWYRQSLGQGLEFLIYFQGNSAPDKSGLPSDRFSAERTGGSVSTLTIQRTQQEDSAVYLCASSSWTGPYEQYFGPGTRLTVT.

CDR3 DNA: TGTGCCGGCAGTTGGAGAGTGTCTAAAGAACAAGAGACCCAGTACTTC. It is translated as CAGSWRVSKEQETQYF. This rearrangement joins TRBV30 to TRBJ2-5; D is uncertain. Germline V gene lookup returns CDR1 GTSNPN and CDR2 SVGIG (reference sequence). The CDR3 runs to 16 residues. The V and J ends lost 8 bases and 2 bases respectively, with 24 bases between them.

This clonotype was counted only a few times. In DNA, the CDR3 is TGTGCCAGCAGTTGGGCGGGTGGTTCCTACAATGAGCAGTTCTTC. Protein product: CASSWAGGSYNEQFF. The chain employs TRBV6-2 or TRBV6-3 and TRBJ2-1; the D gene is possibly TRBD2 (5 bases). CDR1 MNHEY and CDR2 SVGEGT come from the germline V gene. The V end was cut by 4 bases, the J end by 1 base, with 11 bases between. The CDR3 extends over 15 amino acids.

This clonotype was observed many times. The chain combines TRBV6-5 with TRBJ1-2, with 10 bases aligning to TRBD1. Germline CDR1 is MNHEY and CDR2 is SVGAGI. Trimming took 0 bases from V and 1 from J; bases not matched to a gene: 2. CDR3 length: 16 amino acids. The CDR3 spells CASSYSRTGGNYGYTF. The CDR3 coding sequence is TGTGCCAGCAGTTACTCGAGGACAGGGGGTAACTATGGCTACACCTTC.

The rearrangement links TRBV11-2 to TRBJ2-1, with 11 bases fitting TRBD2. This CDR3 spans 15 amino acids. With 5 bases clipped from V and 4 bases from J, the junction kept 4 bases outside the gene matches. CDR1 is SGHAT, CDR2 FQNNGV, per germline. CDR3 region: CASSASGRSYNEQFF. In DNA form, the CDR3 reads TGTGCCAGCAGCGCTAGCGGGAGGTCATACAATGAGCAGTTCTTC.

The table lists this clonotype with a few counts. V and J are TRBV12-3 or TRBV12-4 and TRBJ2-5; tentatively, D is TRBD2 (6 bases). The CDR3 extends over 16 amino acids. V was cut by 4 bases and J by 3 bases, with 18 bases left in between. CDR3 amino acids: CASSSRFRGLEETQYF. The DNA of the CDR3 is TGTGCCAGCAGTTCCCGGTTTCGGGGGTTGGAAGAGACCCAGTACTTC.